These 14 T cell receptor beta chains were all obtained from the same sample, sequenced in a study of CD8 T cells in Susac syndrome. RNA, at about 0.45 to 1 ug, was reverse transcribed with random hexamers. TCRdb reanalysed the immunoSEQ multiplex PCR reads using MiXCR and keeps one entry per CDR3 protein. The sample lists 100,000 to 150,000 distinct CDR3 sequences; 90% to 95% were seen once. The sequenced sample was CD8+ T cells from PBMCs. Source of these receptors: a human donor with Susac syndrome.

This sequence joins TRBV20-1 and TRBJ2-7; TRBD2 is a possible D gene (5 bases). Germline V gene data show CDR1 as DFQATT and CDR2 as SNEGSKA (reference sequence). Trimming left V 0 bases short and J 6 bases short, with 9 bases between. This CDR3 is built from 12 residues. The CDR3 nucleotides are TGCAGTGCTAGAGATGAGGGCACCGAGCAGTACTTC. This sequence encodes CSARDEGTEQYF.

The rearrangement uses TRBV19 and TRBJ1-1; D remains unclear. The germline V and J ends were trimmed by 8 bases and 3 bases, with 13 bases remaining between them. The CDR3 is 13 amino acids. Germline V gene sequence: CDR1 LNHDA, CDR2 SQIVND (reference sequence). The CDR3 loop is CASAFPGYTEAFF. The CDR3 region has the DNA TGTGCCAGTGCGTTTCCGGGGTACACTGAAGCTTTCTTT.

The J gene is TRBJ1-1, the V gene TRBV20-1; D gene unclear. Germline V lookup: CDR1 DFQATT, CDR2 SNEGSKA (reference sequence). V gave up 3 bases and J gave up 1 base, with 12 bases separating them. The CDR3 loop spans 14 amino acids. CDR3 nucleotides: TGCAGTGCTAGTGTTTCGGGCCGGAACACTGAAGCTTTCTTT. Protein product: CSASVSGRNTEAFF.

The V gene is TRBV20-1, the J gene TRBJ2-5; TRBD1 aligns across 10 bases. The germline CDR1 and CDR2 sequences are DFQATT and SNEGSKA (reference sequence). Trimming took 0 bases from V and 5 from J; bases not matched to a gene: 6. The CDR3 totals 15 residues. CDR3 region: CSARDGTGDVETQYF. Written as DNA, the CDR3 is TGCAGTGCTAGAGATGGGACAGGGGACGTGGAGACCCAGTACTTC.

With regard to this clonotype: The junction departs from germline at one end; a sequencing error may be responsible. The gene calls are TRBV25-1 and TRBJ2-7, with D maybe TRBD2 (6 bases). This CDR3 region has 13 residues. Germline loops: CDR1 MGHDK, CDR2 SYGVNS. The CDR3 loop reads CASSEMAAWRRDF. The CDR3, as DNA: TGTGCCAGCAGTGAAATGGCCGCTTGGAGGAGGGACTTC.

The rearrangement links TRBV9 to TRBJ2-1; weak D call: TRBD2 (5 bases). The CDR3 contains 12 residues. Germline V CDR1 and CDR2: SGDLS, YYNGEE. The V and J ends lost 0 bases and 10 bases respectively, with 8 bases between them. The CDR3 DNA sequence: TGTGCCAGCAGCGTAGTACCGGGGGAGCAGTTCTTC. It codes for CASSVVPGEQFF.

This rearrangement joins TRBV12-3 or TRBV12-4 to TRBJ2-1, with D perhaps TRBD2 (6 bases). V lost 3 bases to trimming and J lost 8 bases, with 14 bases between them. The CDR3 is 14 amino acids. The CDR3 DNA is TGTGCCAGCAGTTTTGTGGGGGGTCTGTATGAGCAGTTCTTC. Its translation: CASSFVGGLYEQFF.

The genes are TRBV29-1 and TRBJ2-1; D perhaps matches TRBD1 (6 bases). The CDR3 is made up of 12 amino acids. CDR1 and CDR2 (germline): SQVTM, ANQGSEA. V was clipped by 7 bases and J by 5 bases, with 12 bases between them. The CDR3 loop is CSAGQSHNEQFF. In nucleotides, the CDR3 is TGCAGCGCGGGACAATCCCACAATGAGCAGTTCTTC.

J is TRBJ1-2 and V is TRBV9; D gene uncertain. The CDR3 is 14 residues long. Deletions cut 0 bases from V and 3 bases from J, with 9 bases between. Germline V lookup: CDR1 SGDLS, CDR2 YYNGEE. The DNA of the CDR3 is TGTGCCAGCAGCGTAGCCCGATTCGACTATGGCTACACCTTC. It yields the protein CASSVARFDYGYTF.

CDR3 sequence: CASSPTDSHQETQYF. For the CDR3, the DNA is TGTGCCAGCAGCCCGACGGACAGTCACCAAGAGACCCAGTACTTC. The rearrangement links TRBV6-2 or TRBV6-3 to TRBJ2-5; TRBD1 might be the D (6 bases). CDR1 is MNHEY, CDR2 SVGEGT, per germline. V was clipped by 6 bases and J by 0 bases, with 14 bases between them. This CDR3 spans 15 amino acids.

The V call is TRBV29-1, the J call TRBJ1-3, with no clear D. Germline V lookup: CDR1 SQVTM, CDR2 ANQGSEA. This CDR3 is built from 15 residues. V dropped 4 bases and J dropped 3 bases, with 16 bases sitting between them. As DNA, the CDR3 is TGCAGCGTTGTTGAGGGCAGAGGCAGTGGAAACACCATATATTTT. It specifies CSVVEGRGSGNTIYF.

This clonotype has only one observation. The J gene is TRBJ2-7, the V gene TRBV4-2; 16 bases map to TRBD2. The length of the CDR3 is 16 residues. The V gene end was trimmed by 4 bases and the J gene end by 2 bases; junction bases not matched to a gene: 2. Germline V gives CDR1 LGHNA, CDR2 YNFKEQ. The CDR3 bases are TGTGCCAGCAGCCTGGGACTAGCGGGAGGGACCTACGAGCAGTACTTC. Translated, it gives CASSLGLAGGTYEQYF.

The chain combines TRBV9 with TRBJ2-1; 9 nucleotides match TRBD2. The CDR3 covers 15 residues. Unmatched junction bases numbered 9, after V lost 4 bases and J lost 7 bases. Per germline, CDR1 SGDLS and CDR2 YYNGEE. Here the CDR3 reads CASSTEGREGNEQFF. The CDR3 nucleotides are TGTGCCAGCAGCACAGAGGGGCGGGAGGGAAATGAGCAGTTCTTC.

This sequence joins TRBV24-1 and TRBJ2-5; D assignment may be TRBD1 or TRBD2 (5 bases each). There are 16 residues in the CDR3. Germline-derived CDR1 and CDR2 are KGHDR and SFDVKD. Trimming left V 2 bases short and J 4 bases short, with 16 bases between. The CDR3 spells CATSDSPRTGTETQYF. The CDR3 DNA sequence: TGTGCCACCAGTGATTCCCCACGGACGGGGACAGAGACCCAGTACTTC.